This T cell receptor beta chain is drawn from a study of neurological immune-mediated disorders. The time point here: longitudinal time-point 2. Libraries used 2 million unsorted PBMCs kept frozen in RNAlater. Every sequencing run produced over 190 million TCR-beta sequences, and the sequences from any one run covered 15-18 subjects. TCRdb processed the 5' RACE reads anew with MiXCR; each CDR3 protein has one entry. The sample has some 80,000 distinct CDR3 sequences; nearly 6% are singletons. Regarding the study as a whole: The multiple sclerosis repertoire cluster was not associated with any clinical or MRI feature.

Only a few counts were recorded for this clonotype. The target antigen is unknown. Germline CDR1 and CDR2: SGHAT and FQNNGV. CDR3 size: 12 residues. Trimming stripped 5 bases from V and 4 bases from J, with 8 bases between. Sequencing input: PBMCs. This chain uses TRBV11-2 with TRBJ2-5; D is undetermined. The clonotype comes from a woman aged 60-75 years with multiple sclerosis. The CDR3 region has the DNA TGTGCCAGCAGCAGGCGTGGAGAGACCCAGTACTTC. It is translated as CASSRRGETQYF.